This T cell receptor beta chain was observed in a study of post-analysis software for immune sequencing data. Turning to the study itself: Relapsing-remitting, secondary progressive and progressive-relapsing courses of multiple sclerosis were included.

In the case of this clonotype: Its target is not known.

Study-wide points: Pronounced co-clustering by F measure was evident among identically batched samples. Controls significantly exceeded multiple sclerosis patients in normalized Chao1 diversity. In patients, a few TRBV segments were more frequent than in controls, with TRBV5-6, TRBV5-1 and TRBV20-1 among them.

CDR3 length: 12 amino acids. CDR1 DFQATT and CDR2 SNEGSKA come from the germline V gene (reference sequence). V was trimmed by 2 bases and J by 2 bases, leaving 6 bases between them. Every TCR beta cDNA library bore unique molecular identifiers. Input amounts of about 0.95 to 10 million T cells were used. These gave roughly 0.5 million cDNA molecules, so each molecule approximated one T cell. One entry per CDR3 protein, called by TCRdb with MiXCR from the PCR reads. The top ten hold approximately 0.6% of the sample, which has fewer than 850,000 distinct CDR3 sequences, approximately 30% seen once. Specimen: blood. The chain couples TRBV20-1 to TRBJ2-5; D is unclear. This sequence originates from a girl aged 10-17 years with multiple sclerosis. The chain's CDR3 is CSARFVQETQYF. DNA for the CDR3: TGCAGTGCTAGATTCGTTCAAGAGACCCAGTACTTC.